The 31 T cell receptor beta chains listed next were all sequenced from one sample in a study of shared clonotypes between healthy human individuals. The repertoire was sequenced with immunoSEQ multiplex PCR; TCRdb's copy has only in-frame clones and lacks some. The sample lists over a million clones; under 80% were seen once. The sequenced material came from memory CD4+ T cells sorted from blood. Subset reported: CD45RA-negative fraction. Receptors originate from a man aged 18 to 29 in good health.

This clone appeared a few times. The DNA for the CDR3 is TGTGCCAGCAGGGGACAGGGCTATCAGCCCCAGCATTTT. Its translation: CASRGQGYQPQHF. This sequence joins TRBV28 and TRBJ1-5; 9 bases agree with TRBD1. J was trimmed by 5 bases and V by 6 bases; bases with no gene match: 2. CDR3 length: 13 residues. The germline V gene encodes CDR1 MDHEN and CDR2 SYDVKM.

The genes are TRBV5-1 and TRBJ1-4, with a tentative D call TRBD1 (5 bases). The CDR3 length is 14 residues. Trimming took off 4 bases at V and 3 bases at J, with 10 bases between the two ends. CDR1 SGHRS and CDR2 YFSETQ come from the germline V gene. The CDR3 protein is CASSRQLPNEKLFF. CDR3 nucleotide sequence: TGCGCCAGCAGCCGACAGTTGCCTAATGAAAAACTGTTTTTT. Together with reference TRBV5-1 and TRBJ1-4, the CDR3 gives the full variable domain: KAGVTQTPRYLIKTRGQQVTLSCSPISGHRSVSWYQQTPGQGLQFLFEYFSETQRNKGNFPGRFSGRQFSNSRSEMNVSTLELGDSALYLCASSRQLPNEKLFFGSGTQLSVL.

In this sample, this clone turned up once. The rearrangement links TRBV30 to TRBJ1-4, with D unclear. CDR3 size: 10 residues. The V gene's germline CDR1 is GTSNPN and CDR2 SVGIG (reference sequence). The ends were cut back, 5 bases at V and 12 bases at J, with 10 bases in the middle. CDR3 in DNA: TGTGCCTGGGGGCGAAGAGAACTGTTTTTT. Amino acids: CAWGRRELFF.

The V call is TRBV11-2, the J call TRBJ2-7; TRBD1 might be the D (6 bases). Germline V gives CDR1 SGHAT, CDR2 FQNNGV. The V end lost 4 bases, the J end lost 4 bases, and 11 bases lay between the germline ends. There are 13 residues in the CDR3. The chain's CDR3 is CASSSTGWYEQYF. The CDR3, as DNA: TGTGCCAGCAGCTCTACAGGGTGGTACGAGCAGTACTTC.

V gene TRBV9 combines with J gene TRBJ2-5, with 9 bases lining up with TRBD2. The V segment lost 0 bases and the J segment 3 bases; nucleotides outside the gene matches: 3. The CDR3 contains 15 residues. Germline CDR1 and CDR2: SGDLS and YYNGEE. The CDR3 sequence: CASSVVAGVEETQYF. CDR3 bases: TGTGCCAGCAGCGTAGTAGCGGGGGTCGAAGAGACCCAGTACTTC.

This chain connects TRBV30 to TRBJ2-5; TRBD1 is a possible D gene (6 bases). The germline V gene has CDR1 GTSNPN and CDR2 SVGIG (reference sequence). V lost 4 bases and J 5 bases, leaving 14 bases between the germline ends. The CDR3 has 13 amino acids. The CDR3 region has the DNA TGTGCCTGGACTACCGGGACAAGGGAGACCCAGTACTTC. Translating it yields CAWTTGTRETQYF.

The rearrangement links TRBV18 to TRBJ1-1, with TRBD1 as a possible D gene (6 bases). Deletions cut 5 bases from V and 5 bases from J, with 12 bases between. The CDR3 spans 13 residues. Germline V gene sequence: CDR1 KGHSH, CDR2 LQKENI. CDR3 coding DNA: TGTGCCAGCTCATCGACAGGTGAGACTGAAGCTTTCTTT. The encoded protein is CASSSTGETEAFF.

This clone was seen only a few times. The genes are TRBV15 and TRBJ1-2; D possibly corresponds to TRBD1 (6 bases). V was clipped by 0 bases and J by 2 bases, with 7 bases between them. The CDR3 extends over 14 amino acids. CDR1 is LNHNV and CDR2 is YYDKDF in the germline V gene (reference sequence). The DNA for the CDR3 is TGTGCCACCAGCAGAGAGGACAGAAACTATGGCTACACCTTC. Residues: CATSREDRNYGYTF.

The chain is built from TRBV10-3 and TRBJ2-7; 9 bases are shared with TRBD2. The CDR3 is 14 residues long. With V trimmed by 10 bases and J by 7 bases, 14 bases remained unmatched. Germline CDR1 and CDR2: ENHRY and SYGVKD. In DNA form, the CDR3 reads TGTGCCACCCTTAGCGGGAGCTTAGGTGGGGAGCAGTACTTC. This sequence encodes CATLSGSLGGEQYF.

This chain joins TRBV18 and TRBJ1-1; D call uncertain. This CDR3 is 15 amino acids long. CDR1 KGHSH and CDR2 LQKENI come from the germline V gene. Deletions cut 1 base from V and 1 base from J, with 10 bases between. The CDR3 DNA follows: TGTGCCAGCTCACCACTAAGGACGGAGAACACTGAAGCTTTCTTT. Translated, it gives CASSPLRTENTEAFF.

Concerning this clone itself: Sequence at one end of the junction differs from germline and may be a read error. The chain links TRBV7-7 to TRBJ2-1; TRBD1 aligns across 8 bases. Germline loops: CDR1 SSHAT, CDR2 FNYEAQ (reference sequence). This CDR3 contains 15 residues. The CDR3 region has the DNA TGTGCTAGCAGCTCAGGGACAGGTCTATACAATGAGCAGTTCTTC. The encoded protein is CASSSGTGLYNEQFF.

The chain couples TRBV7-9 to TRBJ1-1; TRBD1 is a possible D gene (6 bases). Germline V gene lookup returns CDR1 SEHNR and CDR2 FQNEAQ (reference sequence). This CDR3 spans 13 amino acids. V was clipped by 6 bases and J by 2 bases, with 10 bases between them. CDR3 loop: CASSVQGNTEAFF. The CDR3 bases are TGTGCCAGCAGTGTACAGGGAAACACTGAAGCTTTCTTT.

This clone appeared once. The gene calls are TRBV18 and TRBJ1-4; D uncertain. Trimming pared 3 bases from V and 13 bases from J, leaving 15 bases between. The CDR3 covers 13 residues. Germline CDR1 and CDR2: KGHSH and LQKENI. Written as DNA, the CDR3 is TGTGCCAGCTCACCCTCGATATGGGAACCACTGTTTTTT. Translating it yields CASSPSIWEPLFF.

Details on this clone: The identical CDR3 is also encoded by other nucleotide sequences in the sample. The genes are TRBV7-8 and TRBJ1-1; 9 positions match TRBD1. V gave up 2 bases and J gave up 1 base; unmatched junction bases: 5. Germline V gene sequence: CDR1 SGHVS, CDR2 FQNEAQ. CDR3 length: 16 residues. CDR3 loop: CASSLRTGVSNTEAFF. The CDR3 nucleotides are TGTGCCAGCAGCTTACGGACAGGGGTCTCGAACACTGAAGCTTTCTTT. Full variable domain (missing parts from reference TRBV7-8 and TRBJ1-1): GAGVSQSPRYKVAKRGQDVALRCDPISGHVSLFWYQQALGQGPEFLTYFQNEAQLDKSGLPSDRFFAERPEGSVSTLKIQRTQQEDSAVYLCASSLRTGVSNTEAFFGQGTRLTVV.

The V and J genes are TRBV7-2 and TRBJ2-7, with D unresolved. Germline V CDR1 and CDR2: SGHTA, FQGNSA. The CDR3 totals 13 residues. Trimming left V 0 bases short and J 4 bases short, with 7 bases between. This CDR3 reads CASSLASVYEQYF. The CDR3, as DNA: TGTGCCAGCAGCTTAGCGTCAGTATACGAGCAGTACTTC.

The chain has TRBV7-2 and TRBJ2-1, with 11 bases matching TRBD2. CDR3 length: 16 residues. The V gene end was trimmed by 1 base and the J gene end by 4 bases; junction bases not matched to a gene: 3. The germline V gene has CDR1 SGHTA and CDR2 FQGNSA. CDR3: CASSLVGLAAYNEQFF. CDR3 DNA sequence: TGTGCCAGCAGCTTAGTGGGACTAGCGGCTTACAATGAGCAGTTCTTC.

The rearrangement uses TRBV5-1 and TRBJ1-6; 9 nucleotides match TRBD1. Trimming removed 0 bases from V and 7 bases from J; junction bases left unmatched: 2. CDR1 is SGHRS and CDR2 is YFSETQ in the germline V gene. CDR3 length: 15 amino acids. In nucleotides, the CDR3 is TGCGCCAGCAGCTTGGAGGGGACAGGGAATTCACCCCTCCACTTT. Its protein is CASSLEGTGNSPLHF.

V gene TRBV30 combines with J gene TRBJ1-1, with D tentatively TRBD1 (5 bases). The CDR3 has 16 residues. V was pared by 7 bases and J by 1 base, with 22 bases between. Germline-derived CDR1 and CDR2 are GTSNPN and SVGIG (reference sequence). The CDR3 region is CAFASDPGRGNTEAFF. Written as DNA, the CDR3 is TGTGCCTTCGCATCCGACCCGGGGAGGGGGAACACTGAAGCTTTCTTT.

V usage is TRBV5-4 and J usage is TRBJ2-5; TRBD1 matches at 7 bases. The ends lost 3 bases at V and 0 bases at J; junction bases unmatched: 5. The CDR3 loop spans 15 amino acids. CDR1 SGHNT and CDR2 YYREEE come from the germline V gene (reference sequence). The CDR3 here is CASSSNRGHQETQYF. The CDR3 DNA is TGTGCCAGCAGCTCGAACAGGGGTCACCAAGAGACCCAGTACTTC.

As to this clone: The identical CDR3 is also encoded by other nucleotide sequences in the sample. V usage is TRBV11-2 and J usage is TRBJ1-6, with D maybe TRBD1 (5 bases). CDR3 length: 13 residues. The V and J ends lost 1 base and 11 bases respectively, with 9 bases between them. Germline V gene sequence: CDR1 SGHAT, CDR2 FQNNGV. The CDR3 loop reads CASSLGTGAPLHF. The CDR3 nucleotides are TGTGCCAGCAGCTTAGGAACAGGCGCACCCCTCCACTTT.

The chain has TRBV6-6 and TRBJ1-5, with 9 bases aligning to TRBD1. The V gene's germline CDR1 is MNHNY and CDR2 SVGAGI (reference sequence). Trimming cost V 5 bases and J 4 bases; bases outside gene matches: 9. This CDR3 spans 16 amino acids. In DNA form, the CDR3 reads TGTGCCAGCAGTCCATATGGGACAGGGAGAAATCAGCCCCAGCATTTT. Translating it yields CASSPYGTGRNQPQHF.

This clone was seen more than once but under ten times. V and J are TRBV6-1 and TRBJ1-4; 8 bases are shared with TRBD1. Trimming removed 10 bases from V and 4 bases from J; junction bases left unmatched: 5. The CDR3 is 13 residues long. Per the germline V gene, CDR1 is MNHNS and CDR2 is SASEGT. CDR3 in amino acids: CAIRTGLNEKLFF. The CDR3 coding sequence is TGTGCCATTAGGACAGGGCTTAATGAAAAACTGTTTTTT.

In nucleotides, the CDR3 is TGTGCCAGTAGTAGCGGGGATAGCTCCTACGAGCAGTACTTC. Its protein is CASSSGDSSYEQYF. The chain recombines TRBV19 with TRBJ2-7; D is possibly TRBD2 (6 bases). Trimming left V 4 bases short and J 0 bases short, with 10 bases between. The CDR3 sequence is 14 residues long. In germline, CDR1 is LNHDA, CDR2 SQIVND (reference sequence).

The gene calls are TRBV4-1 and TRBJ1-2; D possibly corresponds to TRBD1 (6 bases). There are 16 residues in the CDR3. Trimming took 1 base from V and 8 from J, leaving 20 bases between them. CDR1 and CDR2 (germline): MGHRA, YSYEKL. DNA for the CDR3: TGCGCCAGCAGCCAAGGTCTTGTCGGGGGGCTGTGGGGCTACACCTTC. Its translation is CASSQGLVGGLWGYTF.

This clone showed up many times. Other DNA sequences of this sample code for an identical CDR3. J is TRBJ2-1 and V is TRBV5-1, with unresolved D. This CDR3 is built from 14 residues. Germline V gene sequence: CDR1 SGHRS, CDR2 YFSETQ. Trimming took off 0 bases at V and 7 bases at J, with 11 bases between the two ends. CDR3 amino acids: CASSLAGLPNEQFF. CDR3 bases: TGCGCCAGCAGCTTGGCCGGCCTACCAAATGAGCAGTTCTTC.

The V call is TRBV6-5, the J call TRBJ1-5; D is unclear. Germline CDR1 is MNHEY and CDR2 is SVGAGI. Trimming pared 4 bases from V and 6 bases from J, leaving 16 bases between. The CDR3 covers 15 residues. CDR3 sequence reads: CASSSRTERSQPQHF. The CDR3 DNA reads TGTGCCAGCAGTTCACGGACCGAAAGGAGTCAGCCCCAGCATTTT.

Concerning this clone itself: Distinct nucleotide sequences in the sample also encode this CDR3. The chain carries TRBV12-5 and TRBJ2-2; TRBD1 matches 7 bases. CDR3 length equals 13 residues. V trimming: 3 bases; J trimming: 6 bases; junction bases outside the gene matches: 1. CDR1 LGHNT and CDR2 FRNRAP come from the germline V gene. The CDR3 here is CASGLTGAGELFF. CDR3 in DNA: TGTGCTAGTGGTTTAACAGGGGCCGGGGAGCTGTTTTTT.

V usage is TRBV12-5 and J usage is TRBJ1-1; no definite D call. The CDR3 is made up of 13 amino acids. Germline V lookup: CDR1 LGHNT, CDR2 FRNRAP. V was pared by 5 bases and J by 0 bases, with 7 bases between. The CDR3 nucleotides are TGTGCTAGTGGTAACGACATGAACACTGAAGCTTTCTTT. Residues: CASGNDMNTEAFF.

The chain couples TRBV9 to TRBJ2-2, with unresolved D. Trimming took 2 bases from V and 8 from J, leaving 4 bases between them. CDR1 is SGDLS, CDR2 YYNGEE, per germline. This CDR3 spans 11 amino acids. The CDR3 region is CASSVEGELFF. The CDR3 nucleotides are TGTGCCAGCAGCGTGGAGGGGGAGCTGTTTTTT.

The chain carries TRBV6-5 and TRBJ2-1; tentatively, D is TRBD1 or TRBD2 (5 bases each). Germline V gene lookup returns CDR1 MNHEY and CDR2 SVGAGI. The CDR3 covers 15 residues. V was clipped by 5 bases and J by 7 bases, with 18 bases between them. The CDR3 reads CASSPRGGIWNEQFF. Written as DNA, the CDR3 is TGTGCCAGCAGTCCCCGGGGCGGAATTTGGAATGAGCAGTTCTTC.

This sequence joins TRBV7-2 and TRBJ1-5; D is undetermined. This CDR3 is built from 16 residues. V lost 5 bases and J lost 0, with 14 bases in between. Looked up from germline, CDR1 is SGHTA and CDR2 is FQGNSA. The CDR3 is CASSPTVSYSNQPQHF. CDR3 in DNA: TGTGCCAGCAGCCCGACGGTTTCTTATAGCAATCAGCCCCAGCATTTT.